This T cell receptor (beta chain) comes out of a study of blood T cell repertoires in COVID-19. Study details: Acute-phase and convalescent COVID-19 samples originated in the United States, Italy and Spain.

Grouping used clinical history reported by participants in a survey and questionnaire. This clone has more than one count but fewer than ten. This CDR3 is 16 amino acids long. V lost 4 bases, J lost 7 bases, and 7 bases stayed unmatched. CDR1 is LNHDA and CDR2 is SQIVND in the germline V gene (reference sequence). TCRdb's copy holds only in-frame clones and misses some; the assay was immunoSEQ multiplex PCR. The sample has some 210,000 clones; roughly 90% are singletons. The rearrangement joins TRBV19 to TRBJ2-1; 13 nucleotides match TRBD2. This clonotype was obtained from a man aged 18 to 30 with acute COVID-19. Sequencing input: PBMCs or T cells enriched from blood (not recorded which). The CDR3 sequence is CASSSTSGRARNEQFF. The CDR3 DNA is TGTGCCAGTAGTAGTACTAGCGGGAGGGCAAGAAATGAGCAGTTCTTC.